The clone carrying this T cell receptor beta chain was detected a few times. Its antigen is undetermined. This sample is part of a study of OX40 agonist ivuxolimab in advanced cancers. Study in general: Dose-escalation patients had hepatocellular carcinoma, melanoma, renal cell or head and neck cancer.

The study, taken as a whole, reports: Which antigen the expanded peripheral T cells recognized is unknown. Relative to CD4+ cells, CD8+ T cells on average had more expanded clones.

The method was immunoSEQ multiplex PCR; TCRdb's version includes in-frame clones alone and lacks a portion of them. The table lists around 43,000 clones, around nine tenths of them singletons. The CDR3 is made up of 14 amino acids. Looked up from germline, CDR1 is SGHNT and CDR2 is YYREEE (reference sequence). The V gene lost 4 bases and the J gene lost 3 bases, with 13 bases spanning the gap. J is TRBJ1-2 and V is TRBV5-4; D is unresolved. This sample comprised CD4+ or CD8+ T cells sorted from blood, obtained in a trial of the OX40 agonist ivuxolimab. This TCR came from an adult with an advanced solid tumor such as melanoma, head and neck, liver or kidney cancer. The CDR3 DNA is TGTGCCAGCAGCCTAATGACGGAGTACTATGGCTACACCTTC. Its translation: CASSLMTEYYGYTF.